This T cell receptor beta chain is from a study of blood T cell repertoires in COVID-19. Under the authors' procedure: Reference gene primers were amplified, and this amplification served to estimate nucleated cell counts. The repertoire was sequenced with immunoSEQ multiplex PCR; TCRdb's copy has only in-frame clones and lacks some. V and J calls plus clone size are reproduced from that table; the DNA served to infer D and trimming. The table lists around 75,000 clones, approximately 90% of them singletons, with roughly 3.9% in the top ten. The length of the CDR3 is 15 residues. Germline loops: CDR1 KGHSH, CDR2 LQKENI. J gave up 6 bases and V 5 bases, and 10 bases lay outside the gene matches.

Sample: peripheral blood. The source of this sequence is a man between 70 and 80 years old with active COVID-19. The chain recombines TRBV18 with TRBJ2-7; 10 nucleotides agree with TRBD2. The CDR3 DNA reads as TGTGCCAGCTCAACCGCCTCCGAGCGGGAGGGCGAGCAGTACTTC. The encoded protein is CASSTASEREGEQYF.